This entry lists 29 T cell receptor beta chains sequenced from one sample in a study of T-cell memory formation after mild COVID-19. TCRdb analysed the 5' RACE reads with MiXCR anew, one entry per CDR3 protein. The sample records a few hundred thousand distinct CDR3 sequences, less than 25% being singletons. Sequencing was carried out using PBMCs or a T cell subset sorted from them (not recorded which). Receptors originate from a man aged 18 to 29 who had mild COVID-19 (a few samples of this study predate the infection). Cell type and time point are not known.

The chain links TRBV5-6 to TRBJ2-6, with D unclear. Per germline, CDR1 SGHDT and CDR2 YYEEEE. This CDR3 is built from 14 residues. Trimming shortened V by 2 bases and J by 4 bases, and 7 bases separated the two germline ends. The CDR3 loop is CASSFETGANVLTF. CDR3 coding DNA: TGTGCCAGCAGCTTCGAGACAGGGGCCAACGTCCTGACTTTC.

In its sample, this clonotype was seen a few times. The chain has TRBV7-8 and TRBJ1-2; 8 bases match TRBD1. The length of the CDR3 is 17 residues. CDR1 is SGHVS, CDR2 FQNEAQ, per germline. With 2 bases clipped from V and 7 bases from J, the junction kept 15 bases outside the gene matches. Here the CDR3 DNA reads TGTGCCAGCAGCTTACACTCCGGGACAGGCACCTCTATTGGCTACACCTTC. This sequence encodes CASSLHSGTGTSIGYTF.

The chain employs TRBV2 and TRBJ2-7, with D possibly called TRBD1 or TRBD2 (5 bases each). Trimming pared 2 bases from V and 2 bases from J, leaving 16 bases between. Germline V gene sequence: CDR1 SNHLY, CDR2 FYNNEI. The CDR3 has 16 amino acids. The CDR3 nucleotides read TGTGCCAGCAGTGAAACCCCGGGGACGTTGGCCTACGAGCAGTACTTC. Encoded protein: CASSETPGTLAYEQYF. The variable domain in full, with the rest retrieved from reference TRBV2 and TRBJ2-7, is EPEVTQTPSHQVTQMGQEVILRCVPISNHLYFYWYRQILGQKVEFLVSFYNNEISEKSEIFDDQFSVERPDGSNFTLKIRSTKLEDSAMYFCASSETPGTLAYEQYFGPGTRLTVT.

At least ten counts were recorded for this clonotype. The V and J genes are TRBV11-2 and TRBJ2-2; 10 bases align to TRBD2. CDR3 size: 16 residues. Per the germline V gene, CDR1 is SGHAT and CDR2 is FQNNGV. The trim removed 2 bases at V and 4 bases at J, leaving 4 bases unmatched. CDR3 coding DNA: TGTGCCAGCAGCTTACTAGCGGGGGCGTTCACCGGGGAGCTGTTTTTT. Encoded protein: CASSLLAGAFTGELFF.

This chain links TRBV7-7 with TRBJ2-5; weak D call: TRBD1 (6 bases). The CDR3 totals 14 residues. V shed 5 bases and J shed 1 base, with 11 bases lying between them. CDR1 is SSHAT and CDR2 is FNYEAQ in the germline V gene (reference sequence). The CDR3 here is CASSQGSAQETQYF. In DNA form, the CDR3 reads TGTGCCAGCAGCCAGGGGTCAGCCCAAGAGACCCAGTACTTC.

This chain connects TRBV6-2 or TRBV6-3 to TRBJ2-2; 8 nucleotides match TRBD1. The CDR3 consists of 16 residues. The germline CDR1 and CDR2 sequences are MNHEY and SVGEGT. V lost 7 bases, J lost 4 bases, and 11 bases stayed unmatched. CDR3 sequence: CASTYFRGRGTGELFF. Here the CDR3 DNA reads TGTGCCAGCACCTACTTCAGGGGGCGCGGCACCGGGGAGCTGTTTTTT.

The rearrangement links TRBV6-1 to TRBJ2-2; no reliable D call. Per germline, CDR1 MNHNS and CDR2 SASEGT. Trimming left V 11 bases short and J 0 bases short, with 10 bases between. The CDR3 totals 13 residues. The CDR3 loop reads CAAKVPNTGELFF. The DNA for the CDR3 is TGTGCCGCGAAAGTCCCGAACACCGGGGAGCTGTTTTTT.

The V gene is TRBV28, the J gene TRBJ1-6; D perhaps matches TRBD1 (6 bases). Germline values: CDR1 MDHEN, CDR2 SYDVKM. Deletions cut 2 bases from V and 9 bases from J, with 23 bases between. The CDR3 length is 18 residues. The CDR3 sequence is CASSLDWRGTGTGSPLHF. CDR3 bases: TGTGCCAGCAGTTTAGATTGGCGTGGCACAGGGACTGGTTCACCCCTCCACTTT.

The rearrangement joins TRBV5-1 to TRBJ2-1; unclear D gene. The CDR3 covers 17 residues. V was shortened by 4 bases and J by 2 bases, with 19 bases between the two germline ends. CDR1 SGHRS and CDR2 YFSETQ come from the germline V gene. CDR3 nucleotide sequence: TGCGCCAGCAGCCAAGACCCTCGTAGCCGAGCCTACAATGAGCAGTTCTTC. Translated, it gives CASSQDPRSRAYNEQFF.

This rearrangement joins TRBV5-1 to TRBJ2-2; D may be TRBD1 or TRBD2 (5 bases each). The germline CDR1 and CDR2 sequences are SGHRS and YFSETQ. Trimming removed 1 base from V and 2 bases from J, with 12 bases in between. CDR3 length: 16 amino acids. CDR3 loop: CASSLSRDGNTGELFF. The CDR3 DNA reads as TGCGCCAGCAGCTTGAGCCGGGACGGCAACACCGGGGAGCTGTTTTTT.

This clonotype has at least ten counts. The chain combines TRBV4-3 with TRBJ1-6, with TRBD1 as a possible D gene (5 bases). Between the trimmed V and J ends, which lost 0 bases and 5 bases, there was a span of 8 bases. The CDR3 length is 15 residues. Germline CDR1 LGHNA, CDR2 YSLEER. This CDR3 is CASSQDQGHNSPLHF. CDR3 sequence (DNA): TGCGCCAGCAGCCAAGATCAGGGTCATAATTCACCCCTCCACTTT.

V usage is TRBV18 and J usage is TRBJ2-7, with 9 bases identical to TRBD1. Germline CDR1 and CDR2: KGHSH and LQKENI. Germline trimming cut 6 bases from V and 5 bases from J; bases unmatched to any gene: 8. This CDR3 has 14 amino acids. CDR3 in DNA: TGTGCCAGCTCCCCGGGACAGGGAGGGAACGAGCAGTACTTC. It translates to CASSPGQGGNEQYF.

Only a few counts were recorded for this clonotype. The rearrangement uses TRBV4-1 and TRBJ2-3, with D possibly being TRBD1 (6 bases). V lost 6 bases and J lost 2, with 15 bases in between. Germline V gene data show CDR1 as MGHRA and CDR2 as YSYEKL. The CDR3 length is 15 residues. For the CDR3, the DNA is TGCGCCAGCAGTCCACCCGGGACAATCACAGATACGCAGTATTTT. Residues: CASSPPGTITDTQYF.

This clonotype was detected a few times. V is TRBV6-5 and J is TRBJ1-1, with D maybe TRBD1 (5 bases). Trimming cost V 2 bases and J 11 bases, with 15 bases left between them. Germline V gene sequence: CDR1 MNHEY, CDR2 SVGAGI. The CDR3 contains 13 residues. The CDR3 reads CASSYGEGLFAFF. The CDR3 DNA reads as TGTGCCAGCAGTTACGGGGAGGGGTTGTTTGCTTTCTTT.

V is TRBV13 and J is TRBJ1-1; 7 bases match TRBD1. Per the germline V gene, CDR1 is PRHDT and CDR2 is FYEKMQ (reference sequence). Trimming cost V 6 bases and J 0 bases; bases outside gene matches: 4. This CDR3 comprises 14 residues. This CDR3 is CASRPGGMNTEAFF. CDR3 DNA sequence: TGTGCCAGCAGACCAGGGGGGATGAACACTGAAGCTTTCTTT.

This clonotype has only a few counts. CDR3 coding DNA: TGCAGTGCTAGAGATCGGATTACTGCGTGGAAGGAAGCTTTCTTT. This encodes CSARDRITAWKEAFF. V and J are TRBV20-1 and TRBJ1-1; D is undetermined. The CDR3 totals 15 residues. V shed 0 bases and J shed 8 bases, with 19 bases lying between them. Looked up from germline, CDR1 is DFQATT and CDR2 is SNEGSKA (reference sequence).

CDR3 nucleotides: TGTGCCAGCAGCCCGGGACAGGGGGAAACCGGGGAGCTGTTTTTT. It codes for CASSPGQGETGELFF. V and J are TRBV7-9 and TRBJ2-2, with 11 positions matching TRBD1. The J segment lost 5 bases and the V segment lost 5 bases, leaving 4 bases of the junction unmatched. CDR1 is SEHNR, CDR2 FQNEAQ, per germline (reference sequence). The length of the CDR3 is 15 residues. The full variable domain, completed using reference TRBV7-9 and TRBJ2-2, is DTGVSQNPRHKITKRGQNVTFRCDPISEHNRLYWYRQTLGQGPEFLTYFQNEAQLEKSRLLSDRFSAERPKGSFSTLEIQRTEQGDSAMYLCASSPGQGETGELFFGEGSRLTVL.

Note on this clonotype: This may be a read error, as it is one base from a much larger clone. The rearrangement links TRBV27 to TRBJ2-3, with 8 bases identical to TRBD2. With 6 bases clipped from V and 7 bases from J, the junction kept 3 bases outside the gene matches. CDR3 size: 12 residues. CDR1 and CDR2 from the germline V gene are MNHEY and SMNVEV (reference sequence). CDR3 sequence (DNA): TGTGCCAGCAGCCCGGGGGGGAATACGCAGTATTTT. Encoded protein: CASSPGGNTQYF.

This clonotype appeared a few times. V usage is TRBV4-1 and J usage is TRBJ1-5; weak D call: TRBD1 (6 bases). The germline V gene has CDR1 MGHRA and CDR2 YSYEKL. V lost 1 base, J lost 7 bases, and 14 bases lay in between. CDR3 length: 15 amino acids. CDR3 DNA sequence: TGCGCCAGCAGCCAAGTGGAGGGGGGTAGGCAGCCCCAGCATTTT. This translates into CASSQVEGGRQPQHF.

The rearrangement links TRBV5-1 to TRBJ1-3; D gene uncertain. Germline assignment: CDR1 SGHRS and CDR2 YFSETQ. The CDR3 has 16 amino acids. V gave up 2 bases and J gave up 0 bases, with 12 bases separating them. Here the CDR3 DNA reads TGCGCCAGCAGCTTATCCGGTCCGGACTCTGGAAACACCATATATTTT. Its translation: CASSLSGPDSGNTIYF. The full variable domain, in which reference TRBV5-1 and TRBJ1-3 provide the parts outside the CDR3, is KAGVTQTPRYLIKTRGQQVTLSCSPISGHRSVSWYQQTPGQGLQFLFEYFSETQRNKGNFPGRFSGRQFSNSRSEMNVSTLELGDSALYLCASSLSGPDSGNTIYFGEGSWLTVV.

CDR3: CASMGSVNEKLFF. Written as DNA, the CDR3 is TGTGCCAGCATGGGCAGTGTGAATGAAAAACTGTTTTTT. The rearrangement links TRBV6-5 to TRBJ1-4; D uncertain. In germline, CDR1 is MNHEY, CDR2 SVGAGI. CDR3 length equals 13 residues. V shed 7 bases and J shed 5 bases, with 11 bases lying between them.

The chain couples TRBV6-5 to TRBJ2-7; D may be TRBD1 or TRBD2 (6 bases each). CDR1 is MNHEY and CDR2 is SVGAGI in the germline V gene. Trimming shortened V by 2 bases and J by 6 bases, and 11 bases separated the two germline ends. This CDR3 region has 13 residues. This chain's CDR3 is CASSYGGGPEQYF. CDR3 coding DNA: TGTGCCAGCAGTTACGGTGGGGGGCCCGAGCAGTACTTC.

The gene calls are TRBV12-5 and TRBJ2-3; D gene ambiguous. Trimming left V 6 bases short and J 5 bases short, with 9 bases between. CDR1 LGHNT and CDR2 FRNRAP come from the germline V gene. The CDR3 sequence is 12 residues long. Here the CDR3 reads CASGHAEDTQYF. The CDR3 DNA reads TGTGCTAGTGGCCATGCAGAAGATACGCAGTATTTT.

The chain links TRBV24-1 to TRBJ1-2, with a possible D match to TRBD1 (5 bases). This CDR3 region has 13 residues. V lost 3 bases to trimming and J lost 5 bases, with 9 bases between them. Germline CDR1 is KGHDR and CDR2 is SFDVKD. The CDR3 DNA reads as TGTGCCACCAGTGATGAGGGGAGGTATGGCTACACCTTC. This sequence encodes CATSDEGRYGYTF.

This clonotype was found a few times. The chain couples TRBV7-2 to TRBJ2-4; 13 bases agree with TRBD2. Germline V gene lookup returns CDR1 SGHTA and CDR2 FQGNSA. The CDR3 is made up of 16 amino acids. V was clipped by 5 bases and J by 7 bases; unmatched bases: 8. The CDR3 region has the DNA TGTGCCAGCAGCCCGGGGACTAGCGGGGTGTGGAACATTCAGTACTTC. As protein: CASSPGTSGVWNIQYF.

V gene TRBV5-1 combines with J gene TRBJ1-4, with D tentatively TRBD1 (5 bases). Looked up from germline, CDR1 is SGHRS and CDR2 is YFSETQ. The CDR3 loop spans 16 amino acids. The V and J ends lost 3 bases and 8 bases respectively, with 20 bases between them. DNA of the CDR3: TGCGCCAGCAGCTGGGGGAATGGTTCCCTTCGAGAAAAACTGTTTTTT. Protein: CASSWGNGSLREKLFF.

The V and J genes are TRBV5-1 and TRBJ2-5, with D perhaps matching TRBD1 (5 bases). This CDR3 contains 18 residues. Germline loops: CDR1 SGHRS, CDR2 YFSETQ. Trimming took 3 bases from V and 1 from J, leaving 22 bases between them. The CDR3 DNA sequence: TGCGCCAGCAGCTCCCGACCATCAGGGTACCAGACCCAAGAGACCCAGTACTTC. Translated: CASSSRPSGYQTQETQYF. Combining the CDR3 with reference TRBV5-1 and TRBJ2-5 gives the whole variable domain KAGVTQTPRYLIKTRGQQVTLSCSPISGHRSVSWYQQTPGQGLQFLFEYFSETQRNKGNFPGRFSGRQFSNSRSEMNVSTLELGDSALYLCASSSRPSGYQTQETQYFGPGTRLLVL.

CDR3 in amino acids: CASSDRDMPNTEAFF. For the CDR3, the DNA is TGTGCCAGCAGCGACCGGGACATGCCCAACACTGAAGCTTTCTTT. The V and J genes are TRBV5-5 and TRBJ1-1; tentative D call: TRBD1 (6 bases). The V end was cut by 4 bases, the J end by 2 bases, with 15 bases between. The CDR3 consists of 15 residues. Germline CDR1 SGHKS, CDR2 YYEKEE (reference sequence).

This chain connects TRBV12-3 or TRBV12-4 to TRBJ1-2; no reliable D call. The CDR3 covers 15 residues. With 7 bases removed from V and 6 bases from J, the gap between germline ends came to 21 bases. CDR3 in amino acids: CASIMSMGYRDGYTF. CDR3 in DNA: TGTGCCAGCATCATGTCGATGGGTTATCGCGATGGCTACACCTTC.